The clone carrying this TCR beta chain was detected once. The data originate from a study of blood T cell repertoires in COVID-19. About the study: Sites in the United States, Italy and Spain provided acute and convalescent COVID-19 samples. PBMCs, B-cell-depleted T cells, or T cells were the source of the cDNA or gDNA that made up the material.

Original handling: Researchers report that nucleated cell counts were estimated from reference gene primer amplification. Sequencing was performed with immunoSEQ multiplex PCR; in TCRdb, only in-frame clones are kept and a portion is missing. V and J calls plus clone size are reproduced from that table; the DNA served to infer D and trimming. This sample carries a few hundred thousand clones, about nine tenths of them seen once, and the ten largest clones take about 2%. Trimming took off 3 bases at V and 5 bases at J, with 12 bases between the two ends. Germline CDR1 MDHEN, CDR2 SYDVKM. The CDR3 sequence is 14 residues long.

The sequence derives from a man in his late teens or twenties with active or convalescent COVID-19. V and J are TRBV28 and TRBJ2-3; no clear D gene. Sequenced input: peripheral blood. Here the CDR3 DNA reads TGTGCCAGCAGTTTCCAAGACACCAGAGATACGCAGTATTTT. It codes for CASSFQDTRDTQYF.